This T cell receptor (beta chain) derives from a study of CD8 T cells in ankylosing spondylitis. The sample holds many counts of this clonotype. What it binds is not known. MiXCR was run by TCRdb on the 5' RACE reads, yielding one entry per CDR3 protein. The sample records 200,000 to 250,000 distinct CDR3 sequences, about 26% being singletons. The V end was cut by 6 bases, the J end by 2 bases, with 11 bases between. CDR3 length: 13 amino acids. Germline CDR1 and CDR2: MDHEN and SYDVKM. Study-wide findings and caveats: Matched ankylosing spondylitis synovial fluid reportedly showed significant enrichment of disease-linked clones.

The sample consisted of blood, either unsorted or a sorted T cell fraction (not recorded which). The V gene is TRBV28, the J gene TRBJ2-7, with a tentative D call TRBD2 (6 bases). The source is a male donor with ankylosing spondylitis or in good health (not recorded which). CDR3 nucleotides: TGTGCCAGCAGCGGGACTTCGCCCTACGAGCAGTACTTC. This gives the protein CASSGTSPYEQYF.